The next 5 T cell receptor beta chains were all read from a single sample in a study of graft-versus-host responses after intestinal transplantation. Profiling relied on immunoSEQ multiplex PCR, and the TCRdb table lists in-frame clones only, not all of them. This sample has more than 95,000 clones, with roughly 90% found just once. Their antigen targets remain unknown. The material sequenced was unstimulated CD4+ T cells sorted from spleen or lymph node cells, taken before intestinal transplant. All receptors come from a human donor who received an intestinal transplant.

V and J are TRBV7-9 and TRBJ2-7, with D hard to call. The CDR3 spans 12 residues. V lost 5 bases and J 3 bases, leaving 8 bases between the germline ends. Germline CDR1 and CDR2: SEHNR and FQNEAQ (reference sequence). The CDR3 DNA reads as TGTGCCAGCAGCAGTGAGGTCTACGAGCAGTACTTC. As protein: CASSSEVYEQYF. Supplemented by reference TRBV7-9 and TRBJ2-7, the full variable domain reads DTGVSQNPRHKITKRGQNVTFRCDPISEHNRLYWYRQTLGQGPEFLTYFQNEAQLEKSRLLSDRFSAERPKGSFSTLEIQRTEQGDSAMYLCASSSEVYEQYFGPGTRLTVT.

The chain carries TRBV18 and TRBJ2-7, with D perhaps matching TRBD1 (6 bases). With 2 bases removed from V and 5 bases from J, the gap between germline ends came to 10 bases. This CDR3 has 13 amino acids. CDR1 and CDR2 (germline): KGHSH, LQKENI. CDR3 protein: CASSPGGFDEQYF. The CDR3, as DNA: TGTGCCAGCTCACCAGGGGGCTTTGACGAGCAGTACTTC.

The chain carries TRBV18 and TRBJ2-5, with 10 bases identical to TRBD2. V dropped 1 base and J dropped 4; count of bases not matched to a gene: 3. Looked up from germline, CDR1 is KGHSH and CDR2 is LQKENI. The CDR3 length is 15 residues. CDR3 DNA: TGTGCCAGCTCACCACAGCGGGGGGGCGGAGAGACCCAGTACTTC. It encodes CASSPQRGGGETQYF.

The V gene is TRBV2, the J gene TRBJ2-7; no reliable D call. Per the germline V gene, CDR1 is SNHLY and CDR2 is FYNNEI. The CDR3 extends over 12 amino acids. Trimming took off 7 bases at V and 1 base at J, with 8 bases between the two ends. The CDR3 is CASIYTSYEQYF. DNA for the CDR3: TGTGCCAGCATTTACACATCCTACGAGCAGTACTTC.

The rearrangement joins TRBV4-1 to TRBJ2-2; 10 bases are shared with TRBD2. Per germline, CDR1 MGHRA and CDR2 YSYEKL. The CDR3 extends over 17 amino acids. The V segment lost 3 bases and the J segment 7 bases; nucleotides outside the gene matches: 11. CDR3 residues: CASSQGLAGAGDGELFF. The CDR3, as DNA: TGCGCCAGCAGCCAGGGGCTAGCGGGGGCCGGGGACGGGGAGCTGTTTTTT.